The T cell receptor (beta chain) under discussion was sequenced for a study of human T cells and chemical hapten exposure. This clonotype was recorded a few times. It is unclear where the CDR3 begins or ends on the DNA, so no DNA is shown, and the CDR3 is as TCRdb lists it. The time point denotes: patch test 2, 6 weeks after DPC sensitization. Sample treatment: therapeutic diphenylcyclopropenone sensitization with weekly scalp DPC. TCRdb analysed the RACE reads with MiXCR anew, one entry per CDR3 protein. The sample consists of fewer than 90,000 distinct CDR3 sequences, about 6.3% of them appearing once. The germline gives CDR1 SGHTA, CDR2 FQGNSA. The CDR3 comprises 14 residues, both ends counted.

The chain recombines TRBV7-2 with TRBJ1-6. The sequences come from whole blood, collected in connection with sensitization to the hapten diphenylcyclopropenone (DPC). The clonotype was recovered from a woman under 40 with alopecia areata. Some clones in this sample may be carry-over from other donors' samples. The CDR3 here is CASSFGKGSSPLNF.